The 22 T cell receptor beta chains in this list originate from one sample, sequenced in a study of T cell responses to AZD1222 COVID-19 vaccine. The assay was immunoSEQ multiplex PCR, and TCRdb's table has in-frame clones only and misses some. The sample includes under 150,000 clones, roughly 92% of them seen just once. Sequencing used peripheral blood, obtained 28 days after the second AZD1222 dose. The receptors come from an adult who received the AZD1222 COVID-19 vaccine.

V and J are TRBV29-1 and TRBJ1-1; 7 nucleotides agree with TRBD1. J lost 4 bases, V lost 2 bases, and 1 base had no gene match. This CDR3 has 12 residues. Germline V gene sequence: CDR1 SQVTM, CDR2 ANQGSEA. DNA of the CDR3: TGCAGCGTTGAAAGGGGGCCCACTGAAGCTTTCTTT. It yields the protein CSVERGPTEAFF. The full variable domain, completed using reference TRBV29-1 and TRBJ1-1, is SAVISQKPSRDICQRGTSLTIQCQVDSQVTMMFWYRQQPGQSLTLIATANQGSEATYESGFVIDKFPISRPNLTFSTLTVSNMSPEDSSIYLCSVERGPTEAFFGQGTRLTVV.

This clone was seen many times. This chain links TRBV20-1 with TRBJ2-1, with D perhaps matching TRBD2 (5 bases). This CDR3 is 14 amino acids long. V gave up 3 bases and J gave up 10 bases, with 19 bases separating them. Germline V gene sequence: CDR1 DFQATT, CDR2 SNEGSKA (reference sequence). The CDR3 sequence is CSASEAGPPREQFF. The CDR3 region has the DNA TGCAGTGCTAGTGAGGCGGGTCCCCCCAGAGAGCAGTTCTTC.

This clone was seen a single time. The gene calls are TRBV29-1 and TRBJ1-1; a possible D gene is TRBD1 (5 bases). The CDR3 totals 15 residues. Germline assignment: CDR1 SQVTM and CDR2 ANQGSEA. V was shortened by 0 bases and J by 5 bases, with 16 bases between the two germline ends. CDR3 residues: CSVEDPWGLLTEAFF. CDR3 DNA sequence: TGCAGCGTTGAAGATCCGTGGGGCTTATTGACTGAAGCTTTCTTT.

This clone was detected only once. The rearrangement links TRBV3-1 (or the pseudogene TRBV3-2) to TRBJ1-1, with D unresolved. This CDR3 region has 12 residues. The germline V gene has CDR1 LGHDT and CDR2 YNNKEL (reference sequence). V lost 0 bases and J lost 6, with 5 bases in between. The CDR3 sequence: CASSQELSEAFF. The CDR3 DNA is TGTGCCAGCAGCCAAGAGTTGTCTGAAGCTTTCTTT.

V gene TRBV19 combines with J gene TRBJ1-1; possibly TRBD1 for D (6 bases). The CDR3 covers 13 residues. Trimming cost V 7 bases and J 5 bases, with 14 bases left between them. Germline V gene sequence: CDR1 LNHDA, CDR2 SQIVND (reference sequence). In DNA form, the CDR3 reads TGTGCCAGTAATTGGGGGCGAGGGACTGAAGCTTTCTTT. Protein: CASNWGRGTEAFF.

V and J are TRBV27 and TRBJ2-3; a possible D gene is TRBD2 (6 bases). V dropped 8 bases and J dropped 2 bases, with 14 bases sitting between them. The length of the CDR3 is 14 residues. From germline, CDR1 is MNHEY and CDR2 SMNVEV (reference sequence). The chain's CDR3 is CASVGTGITDTQYF. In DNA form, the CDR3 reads TGTGCCAGCGTCGGGACTGGGATCACAGATACGCAGTATTTT.

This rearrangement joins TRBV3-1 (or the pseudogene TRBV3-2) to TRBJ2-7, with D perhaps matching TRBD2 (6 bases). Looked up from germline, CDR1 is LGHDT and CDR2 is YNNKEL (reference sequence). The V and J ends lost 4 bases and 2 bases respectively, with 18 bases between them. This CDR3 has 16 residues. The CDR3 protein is CASSPETGEIPYEQYF. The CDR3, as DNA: TGTGCCAGCAGCCCAGAGACGGGGGAGATCCCCTACGAGCAGTACTTC.

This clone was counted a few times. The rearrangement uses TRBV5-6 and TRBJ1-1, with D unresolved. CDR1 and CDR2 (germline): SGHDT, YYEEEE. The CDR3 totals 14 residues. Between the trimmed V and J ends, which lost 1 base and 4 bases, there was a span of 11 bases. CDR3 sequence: CASSLIIPGTEAFF. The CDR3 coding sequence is TGTGCCAGCAGCTTGATAATCCCGGGCACTGAAGCTTTCTTT.

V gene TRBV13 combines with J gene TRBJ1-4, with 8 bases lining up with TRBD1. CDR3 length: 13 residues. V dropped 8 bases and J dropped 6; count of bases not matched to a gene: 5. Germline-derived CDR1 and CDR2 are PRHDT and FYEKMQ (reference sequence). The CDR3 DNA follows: TGTGCCAGCCGAGCGGACAGGGATGAAAAACTGTTTTTT. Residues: CASRADRDEKLFF.

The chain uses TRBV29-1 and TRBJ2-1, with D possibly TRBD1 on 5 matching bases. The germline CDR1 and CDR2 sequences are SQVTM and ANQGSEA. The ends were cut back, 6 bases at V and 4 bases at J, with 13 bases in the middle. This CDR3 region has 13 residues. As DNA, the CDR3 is TGCAGCGTCAAGACAGAACTTTACAATGAGCAGTTCTTC. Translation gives CSVKTELYNEQFF.

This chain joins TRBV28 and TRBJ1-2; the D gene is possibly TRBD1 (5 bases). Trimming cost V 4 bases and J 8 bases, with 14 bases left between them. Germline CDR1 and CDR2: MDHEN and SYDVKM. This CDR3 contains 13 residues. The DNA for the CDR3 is TGTGCCAGCAGTTCGGACACGGCATCCGGCTACACCTTC. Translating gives CASSSDTASGYTF.

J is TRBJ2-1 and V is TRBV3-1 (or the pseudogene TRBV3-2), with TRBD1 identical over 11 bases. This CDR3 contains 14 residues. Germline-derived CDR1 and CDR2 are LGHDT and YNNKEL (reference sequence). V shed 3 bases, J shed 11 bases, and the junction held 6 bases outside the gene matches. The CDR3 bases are TGTGCCAGCAGCCACCGGGACAGGGGGATGCAGCAGTTCTTC. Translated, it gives CASSHRDRGMQQFF.

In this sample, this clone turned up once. In DNA form, the CDR3 reads TGTGCCAGTAGTCCCCAGTCTCCCTCACCCCTCCACTTT. This encodes CASSPQSPSPLHF. The gene calls are TRBV19 and TRBJ1-6; D not certain. Germline loops: CDR1 LNHDA, CDR2 SQIVND (reference sequence). The CDR3 has 13 residues. Trimming stripped 5 bases from V and 10 bases from J, with 12 bases between.

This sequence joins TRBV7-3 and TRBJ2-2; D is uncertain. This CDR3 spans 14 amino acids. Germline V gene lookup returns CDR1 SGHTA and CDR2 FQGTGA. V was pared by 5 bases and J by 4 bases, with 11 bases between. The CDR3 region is CASSPSKSTGELFF. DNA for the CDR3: TGTGCCAGCAGCCCATCGAAGTCCACCGGGGAGCTGTTTTTT.

The CDR3 DNA reads TGTGCCAGCAGTTACTCCCGGGAGCCGCAGCCCCAGCATTTT. Residues: CASSYSREPQPQHF. V and J are TRBV6-5 and TRBJ1-5; no definite D call. Trimming cost V 0 bases and J 7 bases, with 10 bases left between them. The CDR3 covers 14 residues. From germline, CDR1 is MNHEY and CDR2 SVGAGI.

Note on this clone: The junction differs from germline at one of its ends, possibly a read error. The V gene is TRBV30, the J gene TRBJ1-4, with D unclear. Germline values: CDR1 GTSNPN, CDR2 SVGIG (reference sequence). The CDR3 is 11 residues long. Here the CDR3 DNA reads TGCGGTGCGGCAACTAATGAAAAACTGTTTTTT. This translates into CGAATNEKLFF.

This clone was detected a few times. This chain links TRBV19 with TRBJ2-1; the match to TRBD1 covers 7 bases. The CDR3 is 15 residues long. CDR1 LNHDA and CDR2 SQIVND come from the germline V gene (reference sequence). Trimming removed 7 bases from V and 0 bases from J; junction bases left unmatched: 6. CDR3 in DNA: TGTGCCAGTAACCCGGGACAGAACTCCTACAATGAGCAGTTCTTC. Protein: CASNPGQNSYNEQFF.

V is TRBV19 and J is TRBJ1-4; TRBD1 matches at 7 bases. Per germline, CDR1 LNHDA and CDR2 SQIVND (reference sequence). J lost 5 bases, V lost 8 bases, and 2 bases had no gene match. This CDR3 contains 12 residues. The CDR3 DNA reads TGTGCCAGTGTGGGACAGAATGAAAAACTGTTTTTT. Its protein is CASVGQNEKLFF.

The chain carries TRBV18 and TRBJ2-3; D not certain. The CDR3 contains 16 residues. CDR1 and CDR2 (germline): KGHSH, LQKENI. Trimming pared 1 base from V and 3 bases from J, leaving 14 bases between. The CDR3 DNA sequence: TGTGCCAGCTCACCACAGGGTATCAGTTTAACAGATACGCAGTATTTT. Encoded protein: CASSPQGISLTDTQYF.

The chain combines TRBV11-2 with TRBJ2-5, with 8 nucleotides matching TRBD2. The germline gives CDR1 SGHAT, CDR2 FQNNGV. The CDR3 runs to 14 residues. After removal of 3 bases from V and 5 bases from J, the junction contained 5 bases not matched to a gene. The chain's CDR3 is CASSLPAGVETQYF. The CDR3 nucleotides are TGTGCCAGCAGCTTGCCAGCGGGGGTTGAGACCCAGTACTTC.

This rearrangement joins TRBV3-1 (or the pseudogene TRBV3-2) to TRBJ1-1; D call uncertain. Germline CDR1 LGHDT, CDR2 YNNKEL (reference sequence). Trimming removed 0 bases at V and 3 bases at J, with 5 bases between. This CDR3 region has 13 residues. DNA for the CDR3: TGTGCCAGCAGCCAAGATCGGGACACTGAAGCTTTCTTT. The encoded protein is CASSQDRDTEAFF.

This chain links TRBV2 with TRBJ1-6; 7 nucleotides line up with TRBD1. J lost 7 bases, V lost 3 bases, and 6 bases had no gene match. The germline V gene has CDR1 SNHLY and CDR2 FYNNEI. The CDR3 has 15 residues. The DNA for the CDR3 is TGTGCCAGCAGTGATGGGAGGGGGCGAAATTCACCCCTCCACTTT. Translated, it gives CASSDGRGRNSPLHF.